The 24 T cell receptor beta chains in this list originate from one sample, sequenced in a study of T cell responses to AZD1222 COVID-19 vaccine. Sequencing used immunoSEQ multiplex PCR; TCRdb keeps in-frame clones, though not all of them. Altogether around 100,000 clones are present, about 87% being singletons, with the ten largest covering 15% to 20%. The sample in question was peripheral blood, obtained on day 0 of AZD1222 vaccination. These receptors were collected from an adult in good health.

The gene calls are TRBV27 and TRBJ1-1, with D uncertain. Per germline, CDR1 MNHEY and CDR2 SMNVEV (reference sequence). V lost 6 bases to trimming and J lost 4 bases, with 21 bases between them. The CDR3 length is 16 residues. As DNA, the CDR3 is TGTGCCAGCAGCCCTTGGTTTAGTAGTATGAGCACTGAAGCTTTCTTT. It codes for CASSPWFSSMSTEAFF.

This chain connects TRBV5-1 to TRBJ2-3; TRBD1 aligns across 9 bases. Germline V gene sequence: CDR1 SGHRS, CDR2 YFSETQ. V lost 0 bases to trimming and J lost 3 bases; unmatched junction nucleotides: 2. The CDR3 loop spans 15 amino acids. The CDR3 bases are TGCGCCAGCAGCTTGGGTGACAGGGGGACAGATACGCAGTATTTT. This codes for CASSLGDRGTDTQYF.

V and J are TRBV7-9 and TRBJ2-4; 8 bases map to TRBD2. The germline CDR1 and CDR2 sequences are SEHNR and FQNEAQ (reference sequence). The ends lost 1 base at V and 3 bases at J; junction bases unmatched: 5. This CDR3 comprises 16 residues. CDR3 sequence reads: CASSLVTSGFKNIQYF. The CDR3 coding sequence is TGTGCCAGCAGCTTAGTCACTAGCGGTTTCAAAAACATTCAGTACTTC.

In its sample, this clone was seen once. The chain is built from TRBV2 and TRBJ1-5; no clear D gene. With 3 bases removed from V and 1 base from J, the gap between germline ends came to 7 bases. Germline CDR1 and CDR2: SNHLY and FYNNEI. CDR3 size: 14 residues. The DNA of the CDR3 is TGTGCCAGCAGTGACGCGGGCAGCAATCAGCCCCAGCATTTT. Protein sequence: CASSDAGSNQPQHF.

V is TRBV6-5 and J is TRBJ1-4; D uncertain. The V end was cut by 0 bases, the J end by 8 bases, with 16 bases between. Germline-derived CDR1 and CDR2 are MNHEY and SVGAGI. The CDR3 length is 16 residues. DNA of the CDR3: TGTGCCAGCAGTTACTCGTTCGAGAGATTGGGAGAAAAACTGTTTTTT. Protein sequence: CASSYSFERLGEKLFF.

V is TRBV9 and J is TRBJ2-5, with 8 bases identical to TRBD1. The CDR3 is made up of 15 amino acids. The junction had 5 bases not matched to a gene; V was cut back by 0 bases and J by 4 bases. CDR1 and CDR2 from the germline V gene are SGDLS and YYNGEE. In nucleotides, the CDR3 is TGTGCCAGCAGCGTAGCGGACAGGGAAATAGAGACCCAGTACTTC. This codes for CASSVADREIETQYF.

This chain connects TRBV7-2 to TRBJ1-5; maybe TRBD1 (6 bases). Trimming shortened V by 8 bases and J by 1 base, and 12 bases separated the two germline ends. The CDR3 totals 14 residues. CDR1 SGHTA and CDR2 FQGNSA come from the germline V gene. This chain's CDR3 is CASEGGSSNQPQHF. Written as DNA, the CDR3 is TGTGCCAGCGAGGGGGGATCAAGCAATCAGCCCCAGCATTTT.

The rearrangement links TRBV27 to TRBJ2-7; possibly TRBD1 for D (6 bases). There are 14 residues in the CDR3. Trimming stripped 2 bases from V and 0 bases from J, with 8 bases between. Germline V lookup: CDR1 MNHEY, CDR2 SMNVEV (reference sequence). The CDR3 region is CASSLRDNSYEQYF. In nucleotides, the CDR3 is TGTGCCAGCAGTTTAAGGGACAACTCCTACGAGCAGTACTTC.

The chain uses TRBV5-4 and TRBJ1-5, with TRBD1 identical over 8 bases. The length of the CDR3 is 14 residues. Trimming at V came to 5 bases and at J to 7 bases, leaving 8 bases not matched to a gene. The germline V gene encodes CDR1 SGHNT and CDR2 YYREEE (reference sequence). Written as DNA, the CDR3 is TGTGCCAGCAGTCTCCAGGGGGCGGAACAGCCCCAGCATTTT. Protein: CASSLQGAEQPQHF.

This CDR3 is CASSISPGQGFHEQYF. CDR3 bases: TGCGCCAGCAGCATTTCTCCGGGACAGGGGTTCCACGAGCAGTACTTC. V is TRBV5-1 and J is TRBJ2-7, with 10 bases that match TRBD1. CDR3 length equals 16 residues. Germline V gives CDR1 SGHRS, CDR2 YFSETQ. Unmatched junction bases numbered 12, after V lost 4 bases and J lost 5 bases.

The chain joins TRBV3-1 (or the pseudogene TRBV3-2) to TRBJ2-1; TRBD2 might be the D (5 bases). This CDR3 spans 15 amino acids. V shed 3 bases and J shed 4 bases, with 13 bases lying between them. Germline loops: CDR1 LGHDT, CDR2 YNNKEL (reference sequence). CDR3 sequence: CASSHAGGPYNEQFF. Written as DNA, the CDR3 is TGTGCCAGCAGCCACGCTGGCGGGCCTTACAATGAGCAGTTCTTC.

CDR3 loop: CASSQVLQGHNEQYF. As DNA, the CDR3 is TGCGCCAGCAGCCAAGTCCTCCAGGGGCACAACGAGCAGTACTTC. The chain links TRBV4-1 to TRBJ2-7, with D perhaps matching TRBD1 (6 bases). Germline lookup yields CDR1 MGHRA and CDR2 YSYEKL. Trimming shortened V by 1 base and J by 5 bases, and 15 bases separated the two germline ends. The CDR3 is made up of 15 amino acids.

In nucleotides, the CDR3 is TGTGCCAGCGGTACTACCGGGACTCGCTCCTACGAGCAGTACTTC. This encodes CASGTTGTRSYEQYF. V and J are TRBV7-9 and TRBJ2-7; a possible D gene is TRBD2 (6 bases). V lost 8 bases and J 0 bases, leaving 17 bases between the germline ends. Germline CDR1 reads SEHNR; CDR2 reads FQNEAQ (reference sequence). The CDR3 runs to 15 residues.

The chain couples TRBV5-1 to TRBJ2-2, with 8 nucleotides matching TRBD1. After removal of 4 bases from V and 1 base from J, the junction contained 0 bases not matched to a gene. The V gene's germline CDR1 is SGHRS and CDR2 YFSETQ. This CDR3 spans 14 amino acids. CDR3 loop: CASSGTGNTGELFF. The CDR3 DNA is TGCGCCAGCAGCGGGACAGGGAACACCGGGGAGCTGTTTTTT.

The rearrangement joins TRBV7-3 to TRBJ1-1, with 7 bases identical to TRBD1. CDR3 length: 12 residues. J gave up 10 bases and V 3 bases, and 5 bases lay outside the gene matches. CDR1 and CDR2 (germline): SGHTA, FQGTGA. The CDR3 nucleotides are TGTGCCAGCAGCTTTCTACAGGGGCCAGCTTTCTTT. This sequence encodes CASSFLQGPAFF.

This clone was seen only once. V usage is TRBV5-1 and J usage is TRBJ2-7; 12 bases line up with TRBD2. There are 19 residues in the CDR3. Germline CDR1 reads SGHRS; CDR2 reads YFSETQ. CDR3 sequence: CAPASDSSGRDRVSYEQYF. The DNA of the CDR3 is TGCGCGCCAGCATCGGATTCTAGCGGGAGGGATAGGGTCTCCTACGAGCAGTACTTC.

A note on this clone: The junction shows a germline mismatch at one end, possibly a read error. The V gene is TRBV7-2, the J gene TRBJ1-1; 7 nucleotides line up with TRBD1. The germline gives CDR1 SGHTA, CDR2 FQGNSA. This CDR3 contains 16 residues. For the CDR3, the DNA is TGTGCCGGCAGCTTATCTTATAACAGGGGATCGACTGAAGCTTTCTTT. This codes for CAGSLSYNRGSTEAFF.

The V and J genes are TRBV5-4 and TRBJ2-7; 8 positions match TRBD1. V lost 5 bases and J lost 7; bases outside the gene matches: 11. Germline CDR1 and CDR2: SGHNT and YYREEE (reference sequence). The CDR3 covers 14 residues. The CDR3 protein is CASSSPRTGREQYF. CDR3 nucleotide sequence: TGTGCCAGCAGTTCACCAAGGACAGGGCGAGAGCAGTACTTC.

Here the CDR3 reads CASSLLIAGDYEQYF. The CDR3 nucleotides are TGTGCCAGCAGCTTATTAATAGCGGGGGACTACGAGCAGTACTTC. The V and J genes are TRBV7-9 and TRBJ2-7, with TRBD2 matching 9 bases. Germline V gene lookup returns CDR1 SEHNR and CDR2 FQNEAQ (reference sequence). V dropped 2 bases and J dropped 3; count of bases not matched to a gene: 5. The CDR3 has 15 amino acids.

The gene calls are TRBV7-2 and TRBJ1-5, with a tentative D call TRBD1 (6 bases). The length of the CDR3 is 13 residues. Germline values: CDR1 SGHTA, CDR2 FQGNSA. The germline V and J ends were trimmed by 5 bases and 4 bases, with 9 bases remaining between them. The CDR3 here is CASSARGNQPQHF. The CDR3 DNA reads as TGTGCCAGCAGCGCTAGGGGGAATCAGCCCCAGCATTTT.

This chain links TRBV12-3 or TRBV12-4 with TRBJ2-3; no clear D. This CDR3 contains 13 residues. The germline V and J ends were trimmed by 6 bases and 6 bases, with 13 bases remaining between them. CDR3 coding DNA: TGTGCCAGCAGCCTGACGGTTCAGGATACGCAGTATTTT. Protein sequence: CASSLTVQDTQYF.

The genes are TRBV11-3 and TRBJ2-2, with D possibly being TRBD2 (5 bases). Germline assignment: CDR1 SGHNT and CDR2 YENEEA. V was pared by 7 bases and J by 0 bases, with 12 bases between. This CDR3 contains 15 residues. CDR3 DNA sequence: TGTGCCAGCACCGTAAGCGGACCGAACACCGGGGAGCTGTTTTTT. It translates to CASTVSGPNTGELFF. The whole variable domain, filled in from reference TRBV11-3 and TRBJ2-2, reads EAGVVQSPRYKIIEKKQPVAFWCNPISGHNTLYWYLQNLGQGPELLIRYENEEAVDDSQLPKDRFSAERLKGVDSTLKIQPAELGDSAVYLCASTVSGPNTGELFFGEGSRLTVL.

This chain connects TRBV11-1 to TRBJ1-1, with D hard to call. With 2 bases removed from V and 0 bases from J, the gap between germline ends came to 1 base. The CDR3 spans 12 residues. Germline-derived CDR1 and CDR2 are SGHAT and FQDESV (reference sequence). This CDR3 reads CASSLLNTEAFF. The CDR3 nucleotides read TGTGCCAGCAGCTTATTGAACACTGAAGCTTTCTTT. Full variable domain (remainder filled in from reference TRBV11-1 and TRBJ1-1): EAEVAQSPRYKITEKSQAVAFWCDPISGHATLYWYRQILGQGPELLVQFQDESVVDDSQLPKDRFSAERLKGVDSTLKIQPAELGDSAMYLCASSLLNTEAFFGQGTRLTVV.

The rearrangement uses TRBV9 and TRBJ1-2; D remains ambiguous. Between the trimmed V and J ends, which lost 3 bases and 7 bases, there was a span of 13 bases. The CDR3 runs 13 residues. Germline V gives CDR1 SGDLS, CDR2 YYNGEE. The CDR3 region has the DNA TGTGCCAGCAGCGAAGGCGGCTCGGTTGGCTACACCTTC. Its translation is CASSEGGSVGYTF.